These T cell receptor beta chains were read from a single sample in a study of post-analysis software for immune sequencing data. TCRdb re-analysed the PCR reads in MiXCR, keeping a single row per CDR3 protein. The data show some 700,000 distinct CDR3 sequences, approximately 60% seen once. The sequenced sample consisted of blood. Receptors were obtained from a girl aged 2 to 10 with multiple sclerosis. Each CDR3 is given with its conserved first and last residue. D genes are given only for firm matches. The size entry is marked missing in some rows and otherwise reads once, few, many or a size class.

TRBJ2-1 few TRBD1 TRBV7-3 TGTGCCAGCAGCTTAGACCGGGACAGTGAGCAGTTCTTC CASSLDRDSEQFF
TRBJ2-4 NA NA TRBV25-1 TGTGCCAGCAGTGCGCCCAGTGCAAACATTCAGTACTTC CASSAPSANIQYF
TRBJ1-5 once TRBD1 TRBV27 TGTGCCAGCAGTCCCCGGGACAGGGGAAATCGTCAGCCCCAGCATTTT CASSPRDRGNRQPQHF
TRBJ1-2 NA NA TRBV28 TGTGCCAGCCGCACTGTCGGAAGGGGAAACTATGGCTACACCTTC CASRTVGRGNYGYTF
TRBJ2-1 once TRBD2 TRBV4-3 TGCGCCAGCAGCCAAGATACGACTAGCGGGGCATACAATGAGCAGTTCTTC CASSQDTTSGAYNEQFF
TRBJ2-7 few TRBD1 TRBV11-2 TGTGCCAGCAGCTTTCTTGGACAGGACCAGGCCTACGAGCAGTACTTC CASSFLGQDQAYEQYF
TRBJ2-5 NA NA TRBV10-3 TGTGCCATCAGTGAGTTGGAAGGATTCCAAGAGACCCAGTACTTC CAISELEGFQETQYF
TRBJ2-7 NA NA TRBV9 TGTGCCAGCAGCACCGGACTCGTCTCCTACGAGCAGTACTTC CASSTGLVSYEQYF
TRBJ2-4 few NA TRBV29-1 TGCAGCGTTGGGTTGGCTCTAGCCAAAAACATTCAGTACTTC CSVGLALAKNIQYF
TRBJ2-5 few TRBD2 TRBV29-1 TGCAGCGTCCAAAGGGGACTAGTACTTGGAGAGACCCAGTACTTC CSVQRGLVLGETQYF
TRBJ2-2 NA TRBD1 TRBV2 TGTGCCAGCAGGTCGACAGGGGGGGGCACCGGGGAGCTGTTTTTT CASRSTGGGTGELFF
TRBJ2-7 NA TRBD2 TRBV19 TGTGCCAGTAGCCGAGGCGCGCTAGCGGGAGCCTACGAGCAGTACTTC CASSRGALAGAYEQYF
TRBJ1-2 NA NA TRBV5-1 TGCGCCAGCAGCTTAACGTGGAACTATGGCTACACCTTC CASSLTWNYGYTF
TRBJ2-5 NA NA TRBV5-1 TGCGCCAGCAGCTTGAAAGGGGAAGAGACCCAGTACTTC CASSLKGEETQYF
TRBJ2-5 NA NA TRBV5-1 TGCGCCAGCAGCTCGGGACCAGGGGAGGTCGGGGAGACCCAGTACTTC CASSSGPGEVGETQYF
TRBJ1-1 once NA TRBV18 TGTGCCAGCTCACCATTCGGTGCCTTATTGAACACTGAAGCTTTCTTT CASSPFGALLNTEAFF
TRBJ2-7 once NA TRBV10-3 TGTGCCATCAGTGAGTCGAGCCGGGGGGCTTACGAGCAGTACTTC CAISESSRGAYEQYF
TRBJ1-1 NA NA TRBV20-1 TGCAGTGCTAGAGAAAGTAGGGGGAACACTGAAGCTTTCTTT CSARESRGNTEAFF
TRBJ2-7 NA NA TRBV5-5 TGTGCCAGCAGCTTGGCCGCGGACAGATTGTCCTACGAGCAGTACTTC CASSLAADRLSYEQYF
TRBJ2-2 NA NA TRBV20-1 TGCAGTGCTCAGGGGCAGAACACCGGGGAGCTGTTTTTT CSAQGQNTGELFF
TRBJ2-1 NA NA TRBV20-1 TGCAGTGCTAGCCCCGGCCTGCAGGGGGGGTACAATGAGCAGTTCTTC CSASPGLQGGYNEQFF
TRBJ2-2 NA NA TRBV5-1 TGCGCCAGCAGCTTGGAGGGGAACACCGGGGAGCTGTTTTTT CASSLEGNTGELFF
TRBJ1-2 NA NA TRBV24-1 TGTGCCACCAGTGATTTGCGGGCTAACTATGGCTACACCTTC CATSDLRANYGYTF
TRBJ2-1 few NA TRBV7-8 TGTGCCAGCAGCGAGACTAGCAATGAGCAGTTCTTC CASSETSNEQFF
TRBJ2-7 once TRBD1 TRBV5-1 TGCGCCAGCAGCTTGGGGGACAGGGACCACGAGCAGTACTTC CASSLGDRDHEQYF
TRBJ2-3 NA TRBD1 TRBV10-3 TGTGCCATCAGTGGACAGGGGGAGGGCACAGATACGCAGTATTTT CAISGQGEGTDTQYF
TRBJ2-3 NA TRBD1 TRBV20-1 TGCAGTGCTATGGGACAGGGAACGTCAGATACGCAGTATTTT CSAMGQGTSDTQYF
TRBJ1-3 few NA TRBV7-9 TGTGCCAGCAGCTTAAATGCGGCCGCCCCTGGAAACACCATATATTTT CASSLNAAAPGNTIYF
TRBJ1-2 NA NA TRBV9 TGTGCCAGCAGCGGTAGTGAGGTTGGCTACACCTTC CASSGSEVGYTF
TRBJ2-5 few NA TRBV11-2 TGTGCCAGCAGCTCCGACCACTTCCAGTACTTC CASSSDHFQYF
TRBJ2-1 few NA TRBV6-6 TGTGCCAGCAGCTCCGCAGGGATCTCCTACAATGAGCAGTTCTTC CASSSAGISYNEQFF
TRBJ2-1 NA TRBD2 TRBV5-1 TGCGCCAGCAGCTTGGTGGGGACTAGCGTCAATGAGCAGTTCTTC CASSLVGTSVNEQFF
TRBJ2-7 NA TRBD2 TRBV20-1 TGCAGTGCTGAGCGGGACTCCTACGAGCAGTACTTC CSAERDSYEQYF
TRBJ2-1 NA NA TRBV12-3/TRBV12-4 TGTGCCAGCAGCTACACTCATCCCGGGACAGAGCAGTTCTTC CASSYTHPGTEQFF
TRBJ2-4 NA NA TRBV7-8 TGTGCCAGCAGCTGGGGCAGGGACAAAAACATTCAGTACTTC CASSWGRDKNIQYF
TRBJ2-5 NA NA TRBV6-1 TGTGCCAGCAGCTCCGTGGAGGGGGGGGCCCAAGAGACCCAGTACTTC CASSSVEGGAQETQYF
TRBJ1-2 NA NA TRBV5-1 TGCGCCAGCAGCTTGGCCTCGGAATCGAGCGGCTACACCTTC CASSLASESSGYTF
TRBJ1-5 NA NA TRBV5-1 TGCGCCAGCAGTTTTGAGGGTTATCAGCCCCAGCATTTT CASSFEGYQPQHF
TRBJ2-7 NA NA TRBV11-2 TGTGCCAGCAGCCCTTCCCCCCGGGACCTTCAGTACTTC CASSPSPRDLQYF
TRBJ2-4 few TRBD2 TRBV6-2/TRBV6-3 TGTGCCAGCAGTTATCTTGGGGAGGGAAACATTCAGTACTTC CASSYLGEGNIQYF
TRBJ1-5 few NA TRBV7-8 TGTGCCAGCAGCTTAGTTGGGGAAGGGCCCCAGCATTTT CASSLVGEGPQHF
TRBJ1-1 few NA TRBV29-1 TGCAGCGTTTCTGGACAGAGTATGAACACTGAAGCTTTCTTT CSVSGQSMNTEAFF
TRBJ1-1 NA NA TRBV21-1 TGTGCCAGCAGCGCCGGCCCCTCGCAGAACACTGAAGCTTTCTTT CASSAGPSQNTEAFF
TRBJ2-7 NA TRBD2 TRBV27 TGTGCCAGCAGTTTGAAATCCGGGACTAGCGGGACGTACGAGCAGTACTTC CASSLKSGTSGTYEQYF
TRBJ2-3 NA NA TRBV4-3 TGCGCCAGCAGCCAAGATCCGCCGGGGGTAGAAGATACGCAGTATTTT CASSQDPPGVEDTQYF
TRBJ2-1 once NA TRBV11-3 TGTGCCAGCAGCGCCGGGGAAAGGTACAATGAGCAGTTCTTC CASSAGERYNEQFF
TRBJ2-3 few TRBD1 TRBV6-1 TGTGCCAGCAGTGAGAGACAGGGGACAGATACGCAGTATTTT CASSERQGTDTQYF
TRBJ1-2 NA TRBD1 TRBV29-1 TGCAGCGTTGTGGACAGGGGAGGCTATGGCTACACCTTC CSVVDRGGYGYTF
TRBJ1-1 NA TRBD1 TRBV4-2 TGTGCCAGCAGCCAAAAGGGACAGGGTGGGTATAACACTGAAGCTTTCTTT CASSQKGQGGYNTEAFF
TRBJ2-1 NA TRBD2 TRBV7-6 TGTGCCAGCAGCGACCGACTAGCTGCCAAACGACATGAGCAGTTCTTC CASSDRLAAKRHEQFF
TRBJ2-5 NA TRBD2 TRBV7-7 TGTGCTAGCAGCTTAGCGCTAGCGGGAGGGCGGAATGAGCAGTACTTC CASSLALAGGRNEQYF
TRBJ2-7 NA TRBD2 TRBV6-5 TGTGCCAGCAGTTCCGGGACTAGCAACGCCTACGAGCAGTACTTC CASSSGTSNAYEQYF
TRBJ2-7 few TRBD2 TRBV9 TGTGCCAGCAGCTTTTCGACGGGAGGCTACGAGCAGTACTTC CASSFSTGGYEQYF
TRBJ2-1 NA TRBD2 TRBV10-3 TGTGCCATCAGCCAAAGCCCCGGGACTAGGGTCAATGAGCAGTTCTTC CAISQSPGTRVNEQFF
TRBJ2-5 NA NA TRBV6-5 TGTGCCAGCAGTCAGAGGGGGGAGACCCAGTACTTC CASSQRGETQYF
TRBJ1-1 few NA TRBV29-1 TGCAGCGTTGAATTGAACACTGAAGCTTTCTTT CSVELNTEAFF
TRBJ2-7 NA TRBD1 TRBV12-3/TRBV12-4 TGTGCCGGCACCCCATTGGGGACAGGGGGGGCCGAGCAGTACTTC CAGTPLGTGGAEQYF
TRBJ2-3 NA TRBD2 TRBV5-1 TGCGCCAGCAGCTCAGGTAGCGGGGGTAGAGATACGCAGTATTTT CASSSGSGGRDTQYF
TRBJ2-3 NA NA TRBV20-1 TGCAGTGCTTTCGACACGGTAACAGATACGCAGTATTTT CSAFDTVTDTQYF